Below, 32 T cell receptor beta chains from the same sample are listed, as sequenced in a study of naive and memory T cell subsets. Both TRBC1 and TRBC2 were covered by a beta constant-region primer of two equimolar oligonucleotides. TCRdb processed the UMI-ligation and nested PCR reads anew with MiXCR; each CDR3 protein has one entry. Of some 83,000 distinct CDR3 sequences listed, 13% are singletons. Sequencing input: central memory CD4+ T cells from blood. The receptors derive from a human donor in good health.

The table lists this clonotype with a few counts. The chain has TRBV30 and TRBJ2-7; the match to TRBD1 covers 7 bases. Trimming removed 5 bases from V and 6 bases from J; junction bases left unmatched: 13. Looked up from germline, CDR1 is GTSNPN and CDR2 is SVGIG (reference sequence). The CDR3 contains 14 residues. The CDR3 nucleotides are TGTGCCTGGGGTACACAGGGGTTAAGGGCCGAGCAGTACTTC. It yields the protein CAWGTQGLRAEQYF. The variable domain in full, completed from reference TRBV30 and TRBJ2-7, reads SQTIHQWPATLVQPVGSPLSLECTVEGTSNPNLYWYRQAAGRGLQLLFYSVGIGQISSEVPQNLSASRPQDRQFILSSKKLLLSDSGFYLCAWGTQGLRAEQYFGPGTRLTVT.

This clonotype has a handful of counts. This chain connects TRBV6-6 to TRBJ2-1, with D perhaps TRBD1 or TRBD2 (5 bases each). Germline CDR1 MNHNY, CDR2 SVGAGI (reference sequence). The length of the CDR3 is 14 residues. Trimming removed 7 bases from V and 2 bases from J, with 12 bases in between. The CDR3 nucleotides read TGTGCCAGCACCGACAGCGGAACCTACAATGAGCAGTTCTTC. The encoded protein is CASTDSGTYNEQFF.

This clonotype has a handful of counts. The CDR3 bases are TGTGCCAGTAGTACCGGGGACAAGGGTAGCAATCAGCCCCAGCATTTT. Its protein is CASSTGDKGSNQPQHF. The chain combines TRBV19 with TRBJ1-5; perhaps TRBD1 as D (6 bases). V lost 4 bases and J lost 0, with 13 bases in between. The CDR3 contains 16 residues. Germline CDR1 LNHDA, CDR2 SQIVND (reference sequence).

A few counts support this clonotype. The chain uses TRBV7-9 and TRBJ2-5; 9 nucleotides match TRBD2. Germline V lookup: CDR1 SEHNR, CDR2 FQNEAQ (reference sequence). The CDR3 is 17 residues long. V shed 3 bases, J shed 0 bases, and the junction held 8 bases outside the gene matches. CDR3 in DNA: TGTGCCAGCAGCTTCCTCAGACTAGCGGAGTACCAAGAGACCCAGTACTTC. Encoded protein: CASSFLRLAEYQETQYF.

This clonotype was seen a few times. The V and J genes are TRBV7-3 and TRBJ2-2; D possibly matches TRBD1 or TRBD2 (5 bases each). Trimming took off 5 bases at V and 0 bases at J, with 7 bases between the two ends. CDR1 SGHTA and CDR2 FQGTGA come from the germline V gene. The CDR3 runs 14 residues. CDR3 residues: CASSRDPNTGELFF. CDR3 coding DNA: TGTGCCAGCAGCCGGGACCCGAACACCGGGGAGCTGTTTTTT.

This clonotype was seen a handful of times. The chain joins TRBV10-2 to TRBJ2-3; D might be TRBD2 (6 bases). This CDR3 spans 13 amino acids. The germline V and J ends were trimmed by 7 bases and 1 base, with 9 bases remaining between them. Germline V gives CDR1 WSHSY, CDR2 SAAADI. CDR3 DNA sequence: TGCGCCAGCACGGGCGGGGGCACAGATACGCAGTATTTT. Amino acid sequence: CASTGGGTDTQYF.

The sample holds a few counts of this clonotype. The chain links TRBV28 to TRBJ1-1; TRBD1 is a possible D gene (6 bases). CDR3 length equals 15 residues. V gave up 6 bases and J gave up 2 bases, with 16 bases separating them. CDR1 is MDHEN and CDR2 is SYDVKM in the germline V gene. CDR3 residues: CASRLFRGTNTEAFF. The CDR3 DNA reads as TGTGCCAGCAGGCTATTTAGGGGGACCAACACTGAAGCTTTCTTT.

This rearrangement joins TRBV20-1 to TRBJ1-5, with 7 bases that match TRBD1. This CDR3 comprises 16 residues. The junction had 12 bases not matched to a gene; V was cut back by 2 bases and J by 5 bases. Germline V gene data show CDR1 as DFQATT and CDR2 as SNEGSKA (reference sequence). The DNA for the CDR3 is TGCAGTGCTAGATTTAACAAGGACCAGGGGGATCAGCCCCAGCATTTT. Translating gives CSARFNKDQGDQPQHF.

V and J are TRBV5-4 and TRBJ2-3, with D perhaps matching TRBD2 (6 bases). V shed 7 bases and J shed 6 bases, with 18 bases lying between them. The CDR3 length is 14 residues. Germline V gives CDR1 SGHNT, CDR2 YYREEE (reference sequence). The CDR3 region is CASLVGGSGDTQYF. The CDR3 bases are TGTGCCAGCCTGGTTGGGGGGAGTGGTGATACGCAGTATTTT.

The sample holds a few counts of this clonotype. The chain uses TRBV5-1 and TRBJ2-2; D is unclear. The CDR3 is 14 amino acids. Germline V gene data show CDR1 as SGHRS and CDR2 as YFSETQ. Trimming took off 6 bases at V and 1 base at J, with 10 bases between the two ends. CDR3 sequence reads: CASKSAVNTGELFF. CDR3 DNA sequence: TGCGCCAGCAAATCTGCAGTGAACACCGGGGAGCTGTTTTTT.

This clonotype was seen many times. The chain joins TRBV11-2 to TRBJ2-5, with D unclear. Germline loops: CDR1 SGHAT, CDR2 FQNNGV. V gave up 1 base and J gave up 1 base, with 4 bases separating them. The CDR3 covers 13 residues. CDR3 coding DNA: TGTGCCAGCAGCTTAGTCTTCCAAGAGACCCAGTACTTC. It translates to CASSLVFQETQYF.

The DNA for the CDR3 is TGCGCCAGCAAATATCATCGCAGGGCCCAAGAGACCCAGTACTTC. Its protein product is CASKYHRRAQETQYF. This chain joins TRBV10-1 and TRBJ2-5; D is perhaps TRBD1 (5 bases). CDR1 WNHNN and CDR2 SYGVQD come from the germline V gene (reference sequence). The CDR3 has 15 amino acids. The V end was cut by 7 bases, the J end by 1 base, with 16 bases between.

This clonotype was seen a few times. The chain carries TRBV9 and TRBJ2-7, with TRBD2 matching over 7 bases. The CDR3 extends over 15 amino acids. The ends lost 0 bases at V and 4 bases at J; junction bases unmatched: 7. CDR1 and CDR2 from the germline V gene are SGDLS and YYNGEE. CDR3 amino acids: CASSVASGNTYEQYF. DNA for the CDR3: TGTGCCAGCAGCGTAGCAAGCGGGAATACTTACGAGCAGTACTTC.

This clonotype showed up just a few times. The V call is TRBV7-9, the J call TRBJ2-1, with 14 bases aligning to TRBD2. Unmatched junction bases numbered 9, after V lost 5 bases and J lost 0 bases. CDR3 size: 19 residues. Germline V gene lookup returns CDR1 SEHNR and CDR2 FQNEAQ (reference sequence). The CDR3, as DNA: TGTGCCAGCAGCCGGACTAGCGGGAGGTTCACCAGCTCCTACAATGAGCAGTTCTTC. This translates into CASSRTSGRFTSSYNEQFF. The whole variable domain, remainder taken from reference TRBV7-9 and TRBJ2-1, is DTGVSQNPRHKITKRGQNVTFRCDPISEHNRLYWYRQTLGQGPEFLTYFQNEAQLEKSRLLSDRFSAERPKGSFSTLEIQRTEQGDSAMYLCASSRTSGRFTSSYNEQFFGPGTRLTVL.

The chain recombines TRBV7-6 with TRBJ2-7, with D possibly TRBD2 on 7 matching bases. Between the trimmed V and J ends, which lost 3 bases and 0 bases, there was a span of 15 bases. The CDR3 runs to 16 residues. In germline, CDR1 is SGHVS, CDR2 FNYEAQ. The CDR3 here is CASSLGASGYSYEQYF. DNA for the CDR3: TGTGCCAGCAGCTTGGGGGCTAGCGGATACTCCTACGAGCAGTACTTC.

The chain carries TRBV20-1 and TRBJ1-4; D is possibly TRBD1 (6 bases). CDR1 and CDR2 (germline): DFQATT, SNEGSKA (reference sequence). The CDR3 contains 17 residues. Trimming left V 4 bases short and J 3 bases short, with 21 bases between. CDR3 coding DNA: TGCAGTGCTACTACAGGGATGGGTGGTGGAGCTAATGAAAAACTGTTTTTT. This translates into CSATTGMGGGANEKLFF.

The chain recombines TRBV29-1 with TRBJ2-5; 8 bases are shared with TRBD1. Germline V lookup: CDR1 SQVTM, CDR2 ANQGSEA. CDR3 length: 14 amino acids. The junction had 8 bases not matched to a gene; V was cut back by 4 bases and J by 4 bases. Here the CDR3 DNA reads TGCAGCGTTGCGTCGAGACAGGGGTCAGAGACCCAGTACTTC. Translation: CSVASRQGSETQYF.

This sequence joins TRBV5-1 and TRBJ2-3, with 9 bases that match TRBD2. V shed 0 bases and J 4 bases; nucleotides not matched to a gene: 6. The CDR3 contains 16 residues. Germline CDR1 and CDR2: SGHRS and YFSETQ. DNA for the CDR3: TGCGCCAGCAGCTTGGCCTTAGCGGGAGATGCAGATACGCAGTATTTT. Translated: CASSLALAGDADTQYF.

Here the CDR3 reads CASSGQTGANVLTF. Here the CDR3 DNA reads TGCGCCAGCAGTGGACAGACTGGGGCCAACGTCCTGACTTTC. This chain connects TRBV5-1 to TRBJ2-6; maybe TRBD1 (6 bases). Trimming pared 5 bases from V and 2 bases from J, leaving 8 bases between. Germline V lookup: CDR1 SGHRS, CDR2 YFSETQ. The CDR3 covers 14 residues.

This chain joins TRBV5-1 and TRBJ2-6; 7 positions match TRBD2. Germline V gives CDR1 SGHRS, CDR2 YFSETQ. Trimming removed 0 bases from V and 5 bases from J; junction bases left unmatched: 5. The CDR3 extends over 16 amino acids. The CDR3 DNA follows: TGCGCCAGCAGCTTGGGCGGGAGAGACTGGGCCAACGTCCTGACTTTC. The encoded protein is CASSLGGRDWANVLTF.

This clonotype has at least ten counts. V gene TRBV7-2 combines with J gene TRBJ1-5; possible D gene TRBD1, 5 bases. V was cut by 5 bases and J by 3 bases, with 14 bases left in between. This CDR3 has 15 amino acids. Germline loops: CDR1 SGHTA, CDR2 FQGNSA. Written as DNA, the CDR3 is TGTGCCAGCAGCCCGCAACCAGGGATCAATCAGCCCCAGCATTTT. Encoded protein: CASSPQPGINQPQHF.

The chain recombines TRBV20-1 with TRBJ2-1, with 13 positions matching TRBD2. Germline CDR1 reads DFQATT; CDR2 reads SNEGSKA (reference sequence). V lost 3 bases, J lost 2 bases, and 10 bases stayed unmatched. CDR3 length: 18 amino acids. The CDR3 loop is CSASSWGLAGSPYNEQFF. In DNA form, the CDR3 reads TGCAGTGCTAGTTCGTGGGGACTAGCGGGGAGCCCCTACAATGAGCAGTTCTTC.

This clonotype came up many times. The chain couples TRBV10-3 to TRBJ2-6; D possibly corresponds to TRBD2 (5 bases). CDR3 size: 16 residues. Germline V gives CDR1 ENHRY, CDR2 SYGVKD. Trimming removed 0 bases from V and 10 bases from J, with 16 bases in between. The CDR3 loop is CAISESYNGGGNVLTF. As DNA, the CDR3 is TGTGCCATCAGTGAGTCGTATAATGGAGGAGGTAACGTCCTGACTTTC.

This clonotype was counted a few times. The CDR3 region has the DNA TGCAGTGCTAGAGACTGGGGACGAGCGGGAACTGAGCAGTTCTTC. The encoded protein is CSARDWGRAGTEQFF. The chain joins TRBV20-1 to TRBJ2-1, with TRBD2 matching over 7 bases. The germline V gene encodes CDR1 DFQATT and CDR2 SNEGSKA (reference sequence). The V segment lost 0 bases and the J segment 9 bases; nucleotides outside the gene matches: 11. The CDR3 runs 15 residues.

This clonotype was seen only a few times. The V and J genes are TRBV6-6 and TRBJ1-6; 7 bases are a match to TRBD1. The ends lost 6 bases at V and 9 bases at J; junction bases unmatched: 5. The V gene's germline CDR1 is MNHNY and CDR2 SVGAGI (reference sequence). The CDR3 loop spans 13 amino acids. The CDR3, as DNA: TGTGCCAGCAGCAAGGGGGCATCTTCACCCCTCCACTTT. It codes for CASSKGASSPLHF.

V and J are TRBV6-5 and TRBJ1-6; D gene uncertain. This CDR3 comprises 18 residues. Germline CDR1 MNHEY, CDR2 SVGAGI. The V gene lost 2 bases and the J gene lost 0 bases, with 14 bases spanning the gap. CDR3 nucleotide sequence: TGTGCCAGCAGTTACACCATAGACGGGAGCTCCTATAATTCACCCCTCCACTTT. Translated: CASSYTIDGSSYNSPLHF.

This clonotype was seen a handful of times. The chain links TRBV4-1 to TRBJ2-5; 7 bases line up with TRBD2. Germline trimming cut 10 bases from V and 5 bases from J; bases unmatched to any gene: 7. CDR1 and CDR2 (germline): MGHRA, YSYEKL. The CDR3 runs to 12 residues. The CDR3 is CANTYSGETQYF. The CDR3 bases are TGCGCCAACACCTATAGCGGGGAGACCCAGTACTTC.

This clonotype was seen ten or more times. At one boundary the junction diverges from the germline segment, which might be a read error. This chain uses TRBV7-2 with TRBJ1-1; 7 bases are a match to TRBD1. The CDR3 consists of 12 residues. The V gene's germline CDR1 is SGHTA and CDR2 FQGNSA. The CDR3 DNA follows: TGTGCCTGCAGGGACAGGAACACTGAAGCTTTCTTT. Protein: CACRDRNTEAFF.

This clonotype occurred many times. The rearrangement uses TRBV5-1 and TRBJ2-2; the D gene is possibly TRBD2 (7 bases). The V end was cut by 2 bases, the J end by 3 bases, with 20 bases between. This CDR3 has 18 residues. CDR1 is SGHRS, CDR2 YFSETQ, per germline. The CDR3 bases are TGCGCCAGCAGCTTAAGGGACTACACCCCAGGGGACACCGGGGAGCTGTTTTTT. Its protein is CASSLRDYTPGDTGELFF.

The chain joins TRBV12-3 or TRBV12-4 to TRBJ2-2; 13 positions match TRBD2. V lost 6 bases and J lost 3; bases outside the gene matches: 1. There are 15 residues in the CDR3. Here the CDR3 DNA reads TGTGCCAGCAGGGGACTAGCGGGACACACCGGGGAGCTGTTTTTT. It specifies CASRGLAGHTGELFF.

As concerns this clonotype: This may stem from a read error, because a much larger clone lies one nucleotide away. This rearrangement joins TRBV12-3 or TRBV12-4 to TRBJ2-7; 13 bases agree with TRBD2. CDR3 size: 15 residues. The CDR3 nucleotides are TGTGCCAGCAGTCTACTAGCGGGAGGGCCCCGCGAGCGGTACTTC. Translated: CASSLLAGGPRERYF.

This clonotype was counted only a few times. V usage is TRBV20-1 and J usage is TRBJ2-1; D is possibly TRBD1 or TRBD2 (5 bases each). The CDR3 has 16 amino acids. Germline CDR1 DFQATT, CDR2 SNEGSKA (reference sequence). V gave up 5 bases and J gave up 8 bases, with 25 bases separating them. The CDR3, as DNA: TGCAGTGCTGGGGACCGAAACATCAGGAATTCCCATGAGCAGTTCTTC. This gives the protein CSAGDRNIRNSHEQFF.